A selection of T cell receptor beta chains follows, all from one sample in a study of T cells in Graves' hyperthyroidism and ophthalmopathy. TCRdb called the multiplex PCR reads again in MiXCR, with one record for every CDR3 protein. This sample has 500,000 to 800,000 distinct CDR3 sequences, with over 40% found just once. The sample was peripheral blood or thyroid tissue (not recorded which). The receptors here all came from an adult man with Graves' disease, either hyperthyroidism or ophthalmopathy (not recorded which). Both conserved end residues are part of each CDR3. D genes are given only for firm matches. Expanded clones get a size class; other rows say once, few or many, or leave the size out.

j_call	v_call	clone_size	d_call	cdr3_nt	cdr3_aa
TRBJ1-1	TRBV20-1	many	TRBD1	TGCAGTGCTAGGCAACAGGGGGCCAACACTGAAGCTTTCTTT	CSARQQGANTEAFF
TRBJ2-7	TRBV7-6	many	TRBD1	TGTGCCAGCAGCCGGGACAGGGACTACGAGCAGTACTTC	CASSRDRDYEQYF
TRBJ2-5	TRBV15	many	NA	TGTGCCACCAGCAGAGATCAGGTTATGGGGTTGCGGGAGACCCAGTACTTC	CATSRDQVMGLRETQYF
TRBJ1-1	TRBV6-2/TRBV6-3	NA	NA	TGTGCCAGCGGGGGGGGGCAGGGCACTGAAGCTTTCTTT	CASGGGQGTEAFF
TRBJ1-6	TRBV20-1	NA	TRBD1	TGCAGTGCTCAAGATATGACAGGGCCTCATTCACCCCTCCACTTT	CSAQDMTGPHSPLHF
TRBJ1-6	TRBV20-1	NA	NA	TGCAGTGCTGGAGAGAGGGGGTCTAATAATTCACCCCTCCACTTT	CSAGERGSNNSPLHF
TRBJ2-2	TRBV24-1	many	NA	TGTGCCACCAGTGATTTTCCAGGGGTACCCGGGGAGCTGTTTTTT	CATSDFPGVPGELFF
TRBJ1-5	TRBV2	NA	TRBD1	TGTGCCAGCAGTGAAATAGGGACAGGGAGCAATCAGCCCCAGCATTTT	CASSEIGTGSNQPQHF
TRBJ1-1	TRBV5-8	few	NA	TGTGCCAGCAGCTTGGAGGGTATTCACACTGAAGCTTTCTTT	CASSLEGIHTEAFF
TRBJ2-1	TRBV10-2	NA	NA	TGCGCCAGCAGTATAGGTCCAGGGGAAGTTATGAAGGAGCAGTTCTTC	CASSIGPGEVMKEQFF
TRBJ1-6	TRBV7-3	NA	NA	TGCGCCAGCAGCCAAGTCAGGGGACGGGATCCTAATTCACCCCTCCACTTT	CASSQVRGRDPNSPLHF
TRBJ1-5	TRBV29-1	NA	TRBD1	TGCAGCGTTGGAGAACAGGGGGGGGAGCCCCAGCATTTT	CSVGEQGGEPQHF
TRBJ1-4	TRBV7-2	few	NA	TGCGCCAGCAGCCACTCTGGAAACAGGGAGTATCATGAAAAACTGTTTTTT	CASSHSGNREYHEKLFF
TRBJ1-2	TRBV7-2	few	TRBD1	TGTGCCAGCAGCTCTACAGGGGAGAAGTGGACGAACTATGGCTACACCTTC	CASSSTGEKWTNYGYTF
TRBJ1-5	TRBV25-1	NA	TRBD1	TGTGCCAGCGCAGGGACAGGGCCCAGCAATCAGCCCCAGCATTTT	CASAGTGPSNQPQHF
TRBJ2-3	TRBV7-6	once	NA	TGTGCCAGCAGCTTAGCGCCAGAGGATACAGATACGCAGTATTTT	CASSLAPEDTDTQYF
TRBJ2-5	TRBV20-1	NA	NA	TGCAGTGCTAGAGTCGAAGCAACGGTGGAGACCCAGTACTTC	CSARVEATVETQYF
TRBJ1-1	TRBV12-3/TRBV12-4	NA	TRBD1	TGTGCCAGCAAACGGACAGGGGGCTCTCCTGAAGCTTTCTTT	CASKRTGGSPEAFF
TRBJ1-6	TRBV15	NA	TRBD1	TGTGCCACCAGCGGACAGGGATCCTATAATTCACCCCTCCACTTT	CATSGQGSYNSPLHF
TRBJ1-1	TRBV9	few	NA	TGTGCCAGCAGCGTAGTGGGGACGAGCGAAGCTTTCTTT	CASSVVGTSEAFF
TRBJ2-2	TRBV2	many	NA	TGTGCCAGCAGTGTCCGGACCGGGGGCGGGGAGCTGTTTTTT	CASSVRTGGGELFF
TRBJ1-4	TRBV15	NA	NA	TGTGCCACCAGCCCCACCCGGCTGACAGCGAATGAAAAACTGTTTTTT	CATSPTRLTANEKLFF
TRBJ2-3	TRBV20-1	NA	TRBD1	TGCAGTGCTAGAGATCGGGAAGGGGGCGCAGATACGCAGTATTTT	CSARDREGGADTQYF
TRBJ1-1	TRBV24-1	many	NA	TGTGCCACCAGTAGCTTGACTGAAGCTTTCTTT	CATSSLTEAFF
TRBJ2-7	TRBV2	many	TRBD1	TGTGCCAGCAGTGGGGACAGGGGGCATCCCTACGAGCAGTACTTC	CASSGDRGHPYEQYF
TRBJ2-7	TRBV7-2	NA	NA	TGTGCCAGCAGCTTAAGTATGGGGGTCGAGCAGTACTTC	CASSLSMGVEQYF
TRBJ1-1	TRBV12-3/TRBV12-4	NA	NA	TGTGCCAGCAGTTTAAATCCCGTAACGAACACTGAAGCTTTCTTT	CASSLNPVTNTEAFF
TRBJ1-4	TRBV2	NA	TRBD1	TGTGCCAGCAGTGATTGGCAGGGGGTGGATGAAAAACTGTTTTTT	CASSDWQGVDEKLFF
TRBJ2-7	TRBV6-5	NA	NA	TGTGCCAGCAGGGCAGGGGCCCAGCAGTACTTC	CASRAGAQQYF
TRBJ1-6	TRBV5-1	many	NA	TGCGCCAGCAGCGGAAGGGACGGTAGTTCACCCCTCCACTTT	CASSGRDGSSPLHF
TRBJ1-5	TRBV12-3/TRBV12-4	few	TRBD1	TGTGCCAGCAGTACTACGGGACAGAATCAGCCCCAGCATTTT	CASSTTGQNQPQHF
TRBJ1-5	TRBV15	NA	NA	TGTGCCACCAGCAGAGAGGGCGGGATTGGGACCCAGCATTTT	CATSREGGIGTQHF
TRBJ1-1	TRBV7-2	NA	NA	TGCGCCAGCAGCCAAGTCGGGTGGGCGGACACTGAAGCTTTCTTT	CASSQVGWADTEAFF
TRBJ2-7	TRBV19	few	NA	TGTGCCGACGCAACCTACGAGCAGTACTTC	CADATYEQYF
TRBJ2-7	TRBV6-5	NA	NA	TGTGCCAGCAGTTACACCCAGGGTATCCGATCCGAGCAGTACTTC	CASSYTQGIRSEQYF
TRBJ1-6	TRBV9	many	NA	TGTGCCAGCAGCGGGGGTCCCCTCCACTTT	CASSGGPLHF